The sequence of this T cell receptor beta chain was determined in a study of vaccination and CD4 T cells after COVID-19. Cultured CD4+ T cells had their DNA profiled by the Oncomine TCR Beta short-read assay. Genomic DNA from cultured CD4+ T cells was extracted. Using its own MiXCR run on the PCR reads, TCRdb lists one record per CDR3 protein. The sample shows over 8,500 distinct CDR3 sequences, 28% of them seen only once. Treatment here: roughly 10-day PBMC culture with coronavirus spike peptide pools or control peptides (ViraFEST assay). Harvesting of the unexposed donor's CD4+ T cells predated the COVID-19 pandemic (2011-2018). Cultures of PBMCs, 1.5 million to 2 million per well, were set up with about 10 IU/ml IL-2 and about 9.7 ug/ml peptide pools. Unexposed-donor CD4+ T cells were probed with SARS-CoV-2 S/N and four cold-coronavirus spikes, cells permitting. Trimming removed 9 bases at V and 0 bases at J, with 30 bases between. The CDR3 totals 19 residues.

Comments on this clonotype: What it recognizes is unknown.

Study outcomes and limitations: Convalescent patients had 304 of 307 vaccine-specific clones showing spike mono-reactivity.

This clonotype was obtained from a human donor in good health. Material for sequencing was CD4+ T cells from blood, cultured in vitro. This rearrangement joins TRBV23-1 to TRBJ2-7; TRBD2 is a possible D gene (5 bases). TRBV23-1 is an open reading frame whose function is uncertain. The CDR3 bases are TGCGCCAGAACCGCGGACCCGAGGGTGCGGGCCTACTACTCCTACGAGCAGTACTTC. It encodes CARTADPRVRAYYSYEQYF.